A selection of T cell receptor beta chains follows, all from one sample in a study of shared clonotypes between healthy human individuals. Libraries were prepared by immunoSEQ multiplex PCR; TCRdb keeps only in-frame clonotypes and omits some of them. Among 330,000 or so clones listed, about 74% were seen once. The source material was memory CD4+ T cells sorted from blood. Receptors originate from a man aged 25 to 40 in good health. CDR3s include the opening cysteine and the closing phenylalanine or tryptophan. A D gene is named only where the DNA matches it firmly. A row's size may be missing; if present it is once, few, many or a size class.

TGCGCCAGCAGTAAGGGACTAGCGGGAGGTGGCAATGAGCAGTTCTTC	CASSKGLAGGGNEQFF	TRBD2	TRBV10-1	TRBJ2-1	16	NA
TGTGCCATAAGTTCCGTTTTTAACAATCAGCCCCAGCATTTT	CAISSVFNNQPQHF	NA	TRBV7-9	TRBJ1-5	14	once
TGTGCCAGCAGCTTAGGTAGCGCGTTCTACACCGGGGAGCTGTTTTTT	CASSLGSAFYTGELFF	NA	TRBV7-6	TRBJ2-2	16	many
TGTGCCAGCAGTTACGGTCACAACGAGCAGTACTTC	CASSYGHNEQYF	NA	TRBV6-5	TRBJ2-7	12	NA
TGTGCCAGCAGGGACATTCTGAACACCGGGGAGCTGTTTTTT	CASRDILNTGELFF	NA	TRBV2	TRBJ2-2	14	NA
TGCAGTGCTAGTCGGCGGGACGAGCAGTACTTC	CSASRRDEQYF	NA	TRBV20-1	TRBJ2-7	11	many
TGCAGCAGCCCTAGCGGGAACAGCATTGTTAATGAGCAGTTCTTC	CSSPSGNSIVNEQFF	TRBD2	TRBV29-1	TRBJ2-1	15	NA
TGTGCCAGCAGGCAGTCCTCAAACTACAATGAGCAGTTCTTC	CASRQSSNYNEQFF	NA	TRBV2	TRBJ2-1	14	few
TGTGCCAGTAGTATCCGCAGGACGAACACTGAAGCTTTCTTT	CASSIRRTNTEAFF	NA	TRBV19	TRBJ1-1	14	NA
TGCGCCAGCACAAGGACTACCAGGAACACCGGGGAGCTGTTTTTT	CASTRTTRNTGELFF	NA	TRBV5-1	TRBJ2-2	15	NA
TGTGCCAGCTCACGGGGACTAGCGGGAGGGATCTCTGAGCAGTACTTC	CASSRGLAGGISEQYF	TRBD2	TRBV18	TRBJ2-7	16	NA
TGTGCCAGCTCACAACCGGGACTAGCGGGAGTATACGAGCAGTACTTC	CASSQPGLAGVYEQYF	TRBD2	TRBV18	TRBJ2-7	16	NA
TGTGCCAGCAGCTTTAACACCGGGGAGCTGTTTTTT	CASSFNTGELFF	NA	TRBV7-9	TRBJ2-2	12	few
TGTGCCAGTAGACTAGCGGGATCGGATACGCAGTATTTT	CASRLAGSDTQYF	TRBD2	TRBV19	TRBJ2-3	13	few
TGCGCCAGCAGCTTCCAGGGGCAGAACACTGAAGCTTTCTTT	CASSFQGQNTEAFF	NA	TRBV5-1	TRBJ1-1	14	NA
TGTGCCAGCAGCCGACTACTCCAAGAGAACAATGAGCAGTTCTTC	CASSRLLQENNEQFF	NA	TRBV7-2	TRBJ2-1	15	NA
TGCGCCAGCAGCCAGGAGACTAGCGGGAGTGTGCAGTACTTC	CASSQETSGSVQYF	TRBD2	TRBV4-1	TRBJ2-7	14	NA
TGTGCCAGCAGCTTAACGAGACAGGGGGAGGGGGCTGAAGCTTTCTTT	CASSLTRQGEGAEAFF	TRBD1	TRBV7-9	TRBJ1-1	16	NA
TGTGCCAGCAGCTTCCGGACAGGGGGCGGTACTGAAGCTTTCTTT	CASSFRTGGGTEAFF	TRBD1	TRBV7-2	TRBJ1-1	15	once
TGCAGCGTTGCAGGGCGGGGGAGTAATCAGCCCCAGCATTTT	CSVAGRGSNQPQHF	NA	TRBV29-1	TRBJ1-5	14	NA
TGTGCCAGCAGTGATAGGCTACCTCCCGAGCAGTACTTC	CASSDRLPPEQYF	NA	TRBV2	TRBJ2-7	13	few
TGTGCCAGCAGTTTACCAGGGCCTCACAATACGCAGTATTTT	CASSLPGPHNTQYF	NA	TRBV28	TRBJ2-3	14	many
TGTGCCAGCAGTCCCTGGGACAGGTCCTTCGAGCAGTACTTC	CASSPWDRSFEQYF	TRBD1	TRBV28	TRBJ2-7	14	NA
TGCGCCAGCAGTTTACAGGGGTTGAACACTGAAGCTTTCTTT	CASSLQGLNTEAFF	TRBD1	TRBV10-2	TRBJ1-1	14	NA
TGTGCCGAGACGGGTCCTAGCAATCAGCCCCAGCATTTT	CAETGPSNQPQHF	NA	TRBV10-3	TRBJ1-5	13	NA
TGTGCCAGCAGCCTATCAGGGTTACATCAGCCCCAGCATTTT	CASSLSGLHQPQHF	NA	TRBV11-2	TRBJ1-5	14	NA
TGTGCCATCAGTGAAGGGGGCAGGGGCTCCTACAATGAGCAGTTCTTC	CAISEGGRGSYNEQFF	TRBD1	TRBV10-3	TRBJ2-1	16	NA
TGTGCCAGCAGCGTAGTAGGGACAGGGTACCCCGGGGAGCTGTTTTTT	CASSVVGTGYPGELFF	TRBD1	TRBV9	TRBJ2-2	16	NA
TGTGCCAGCAGTTTATGGGACAACACCGGGGAGCTGTTTTTT	CASSLWDNTGELFF	NA	TRBV28	TRBJ2-2	14	NA
TGTGCCAGCAAGGGTGACAGGGGGCCGTATACTGAAGCTTTCTTT	CASKGDRGPYTEAFF	TRBD1	TRBV27	TRBJ1-1	15	NA
TGTGCCATCAGTCCCTGGGGGGACAGTAACACTGAAGCTTTCTTT	CAISPWGDSNTEAFF	TRBD1	TRBV10-3	TRBJ1-1	15	NA
TGCGCCAGCAGCTTGATACTAGCGGGAGGTTACAATGAGCAGTTCTTC	CASSLILAGGYNEQFF	TRBD2	TRBV5-1	TRBJ2-1	16	few
TGTGCCAGCACCCCCGAGGCGGGAGAAACCTACGAGCAGTACTTC	CASTPEAGETYEQYF	TRBD2	TRBV28	TRBJ2-7	15	NA
TGTGCCAGCAGCCCGGGACTAGATAGCGGGGGGGAGACCCAGTACTTC	CASSPGLDSGGETQYF	TRBD2	TRBV11-1	TRBJ2-5	16	NA
TGCGCCAGCAGGGGAACAGGGGGGAACACTGAAGCTTTCTTT	CASRGTGGNTEAFF	TRBD1	TRBV10-2	TRBJ1-1	14	once
TGTGCCAGCAGCTTATCAAAAAACCAGCGCGGAACCGGGGAGCTGTTTTTT	CASSLSKNQRGTGELFF	NA	TRBV7-9	TRBJ2-2	17	NA
TGCAGCGTGGGGACAGGGATCTATGGCTACACCTTC	CSVGTGIYGYTF	TRBD1	TRBV29-1	TRBJ1-2	12	NA
TGTGCCAGCAGCCTAGCTTCAGGGTTAGCCACGGCGGATACGCAGTATTTT	CASSLASGLATADTQYF	NA	TRBV11-2	TRBJ2-3	17	NA
TGTGCCAGCAGCGTAATGGGACTCTTTCCCTACGAGCAGTACTTC	CASSVMGLFPYEQYF	NA	TRBV28	TRBJ2-7	15	NA
TGCGCCAGCAGCTTGGAAGCGGGACTCTACGAGCAGTACTTC	CASSLEAGLYEQYF	TRBD2	TRBV5-1	TRBJ2-7	14	NA
TGTGCCAGCCAGTACAGGGTGGGATATCAGCCCCAGCATTTT	CASQYRVGYQPQHF	NA	TRBV2	TRBJ1-5	14	NA